Each of the 27 T cell receptor beta chains below was sequenced from the same sample in a study of response to subunit inactivated influenza vaccine listed by TCRdb under 2018. Library preparation used RT-PCR. The data were produced on an Illumina HiSeq 2500. The raw public reads went through TCRdb reprocessing: fastp at Q25, MiXCR clone calling, in-frame beta chains kept. Each entry is one CDR3 protein sequence, shown with its most common DNA and genes. This sample is represented by hundreds of thousands of distinct CDR3 sequences; approximately 7.1% of them were singletons. Over 10% of the sample belongs to the ten largest clones. Sequencing was performed on PBMCs from blood, taken around 25 months after vaccination. These receptor sequences come from a man between 50 and 70 years old who received an inactivated influenza vaccine. Donor details come from another sample of the same person, matched by shared clones.

The chain carries TRBV7-9 and TRBJ2-3; D tentatively fits TRBD1 or TRBD2 (6 bases each). The germline V gene has CDR1 SEHNR and CDR2 FQNEAQ (reference sequence). CDR3 size: 14 residues. V lost 1 base to trimming and J lost 7 bases, with 12 bases between them. The CDR3 is CASSLEGGSNTQYF. For the CDR3, the DNA is TGTGCCAGCAGCTTAGAAGGGGGGTCAAATACGCAGTATTTT.

This clonotype was picked up a small number of times. V usage is TRBV18 and J usage is TRBJ1-1; D is unclear. The germline V gene has CDR1 KGHSH and CDR2 LQKENI. The CDR3 covers 14 residues. V lost 2 bases and J 2 bases, leaving 9 bases between the germline ends. CDR3 loop: CASSPKTDNTEAFF. The CDR3 DNA is TGTGCCAGCTCACCAAAAACAGATAACACTGAAGCTTTCTTT. The full variable domain, with the rest looked up from reference TRBV18 and TRBJ1-1, is NAGVMQNPRHLVRRRGQEARLRCSPMKGHSHVYWYRQLPEEGLKFMVYLQKENIIDESGMPKERFSAEFPKEGPSILRIQQVVRGDSAAYFCASSPKTDNTEAFFGQGTRLTVV.

This rearrangement joins TRBV3-1 to TRBJ2-3; possibly TRBD2 for D (5 bases). Germline V gives CDR1 LGHDT, CDR2 YNNKEL (reference sequence). CDR3 length equals 15 residues. The V and J ends lost 0 bases and 6 bases respectively, with 13 bases between them. The CDR3: CASSQDGTRGDTQYF. In nucleotides, the CDR3 is TGTGCCAGCAGCCAAGATGGAACTAGAGGGGATACGCAGTATTTT.

Many counts were recorded for this clonotype. The chain combines TRBV7-8 with TRBJ2-2; 11 bases are a match to TRBD2. J gave up 7 bases and V 4 bases, and 5 bases lay outside the gene matches. CDR1 and CDR2 from the germline V gene are SGHVS and FQNEAQ. The CDR3 sequence is 15 residues long. CDR3: CASSSLAGGSGELFF. The CDR3 DNA reads TGTGCCAGCAGCTCGCTAGCGGGAGGTAGCGGGGAGCTGTTTTTT.

This clonotype was seen more than once but under ten times. The chain employs TRBV21-1 and TRBJ2-5; TRBD2 was called by the table and not checked on the DNA. TRBV21-1 is a known pseudogene. The CDR3 length is 21 residues. The CDR3 spells CASSETPNPNTSGRARETQYF. The CDR3 DNA sequence: TGTGCCAGCAGCGAAACTCCAAATCCCAATACTAGCGGGAGGGCCCGGGAGACCCAGTACTTC.

There are a few counts of this clonotype. This chain connects TRBV20-1 to TRBJ2-7; the D call may be TRBD1 or TRBD2 (5 bases each). The CDR3 extends over 14 amino acids. Trimming took 6 bases from V and 0 from J, leaving 15 bases between them. Germline CDR1 reads DFQATT; CDR2 reads SNEGSKA (reference sequence). The CDR3, as DNA: TGCAGTGCCCTCCGGGACGCCAGCTCCTACGAGCAGTACTTC. Its protein product is CSALRDASSYEQYF.

The rearrangement joins TRBV10-3 to TRBJ2-1, with D unresolved. The ends were cut back, 2 bases at V and 5 bases at J, with 13 bases in the middle. The CDR3 loop spans 15 amino acids. Germline V gene sequence: CDR1 ENHRY, CDR2 SYGVKD. This CDR3 reads CAISERVTQNNEQFF. DNA of the CDR3: TGTGCCATCAGTGAGCGGGTGACACAAAACAATGAGCAGTTCTTC.

The chain uses TRBV5-1 and TRBJ2-3; D ambiguous. The CDR3 is 15 residues long. Germline CDR1 SGHRS, CDR2 YFSETQ. Trimming shortened V by 5 bases and J by 0 bases, and 13 bases separated the two germline ends. In nucleotides, the CDR3 is TGCGCCAGCAGTAGCACAGCCGCTAGCACAGATACGCAGTATTTT. Its protein is CASSSTAASTDTQYF.

J is TRBJ1-2 and V is TRBV5-8; 10 bases fit TRBD1. This CDR3 region has 16 residues. J was trimmed by 2 bases and V by 0 bases; bases with no gene match: 4. From germline, CDR1 is SGHTS and CDR2 YDEGEE. The CDR3 DNA reads as TGTGCCAGCAGCTTGGCGGGACAGGGGTCGAACTATGGCTACACCTTC. It codes for CASSLAGQGSNYGYTF.

This clonotype was seen at least ten times. Its ends do not fully match the called genes, so a read error is possible. This chain uses TRBV12-3 or TRBV12-4 with TRBJ1-5, with no clear D. The CDR3 sequence is 13 residues long. The CDR3 coding sequence is TGCGCCAGCAGCTTGGACAGCAATCAGCCCCAGCATTTT. Protein: CASSLDSNQPQHF.

This clonotype has more than one count but fewer than ten. The V gene is TRBV6-2 or TRBV6-3, the J gene TRBJ2-1, with TRBD1 matching 9 bases. Germline V gene lookup returns CDR1 MNHEY and CDR2 SVGEGT. This CDR3 is built from 13 residues. V trimming: 6 bases; J trimming: 8 bases; junction bases outside the gene matches: 5. The CDR3 nucleotides read TGTGCCAGCAGCCGGACAGGGGCCCATGAGCAGTTCTTC. The encoded protein is CASSRTGAHEQFF.

The chain recombines TRBV7-2 with TRBJ1-5; D is unresolved. Germline V gene lookup returns CDR1 SGHTA and CDR2 FQGNSA. The CDR3 length is 14 residues. Trimming cost V 6 bases and J 0 bases, with 9 bases left between them. For the CDR3, the DNA is TGTGCCAGCAGTCCGGACCTTAGCAATCAGCCCCAGCATTTT. It translates to CASSPDLSNQPQHF.

This clonotype was observed a handful of times. The CDR3 loop is CASGQSAEQFF. CDR3 nucleotide sequence: TGTGCCAGTGGACAAAGTGCTGAGCAGTTCTTC. V usage is TRBV3-1 and J usage is TRBJ2-1, with D possibly matching TRBD1 (5 bases). Trimming took 9 bases from V and 9 from J, leaving 12 bases between them. The CDR3 runs 11 residues. Germline V gene sequence: CDR1 LGHDT, CDR2 YNNKEL (reference sequence).

This sequence joins TRBV4-3 and TRBJ2-7, with 9 bases lining up with TRBD1. V trimming: 11 bases; J trimming: 1 base; junction bases outside the gene matches: 18. The CDR3 runs to 17 residues. Germline CDR1 LGHNA, CDR2 YSLEER. CDR3 loop: CAGVQGASPRKSYEQYF. The CDR3, as DNA: TGCGCCGGAGTACAGGGGGCCTCTCCCCGGAAATCCTACGAGCAGTACTTC.

This clonotype has a handful of counts. The rearrangement joins TRBV5-5 to TRBJ1-6; TRBD1 might be the D (6 bases). V dropped 4 bases and J dropped 10 bases, with 15 bases sitting between them. The CDR3 spans 14 residues. Looked up from germline, CDR1 is SGHKS and CDR2 is YYEKEE (reference sequence). CDR3 nucleotides: TGTGCCAGCAGCCTGGAGGGGGGCCGGTCACCCCTCCACTTT. Translated, it gives CASSLEGGRSPLHF.

This clonotype was seen more than once but under ten times. The chain uses TRBV30 and TRBJ1-2; D not certain. This CDR3 is built from 17 residues. V was shortened by 0 bases and J by 4 bases, with 21 bases between the two germline ends. Germline CDR1 is GTSNPN and CDR2 is SVGIG (reference sequence). Written as DNA, the CDR3 is TGTGCCTGGAGTGTACGAATCCCACGGGCCGGAGGCTATGGCTACACCTTC. It translates to CAWSVRIPRAGGYGYTF.

Many counts were recorded for this clonotype. The J gene is TRBJ2-1, the V gene TRBV6-6, with 8 positions matching TRBD2. In germline, CDR1 is MNHNY, CDR2 SVGAGI (reference sequence). This CDR3 region has 13 residues. Trimming cost V 6 bases and J 6 bases; bases outside gene matches: 4. The CDR3 bases are TGTGCCAGCAGCCGGACTAGCTCCAATGAGCAGTTCTTC. As protein: CASSRTSSNEQFF.

This clonotype was counted many times. The chain combines TRBV6-1 with TRBJ2-7; D uncertain. The CDR3 runs to 14 residues. Germline loops: CDR1 MNHNS, CDR2 SASEGT. V gave up 5 bases and J gave up 1 base, with 12 bases separating them. The CDR3 DNA sequence: TGTGCCAGCAGTCAAGGTCGAGGATCCTACGAGCAGTACTTC. Protein product: CASSQGRGSYEQYF.

The chain recombines TRBV29-1 with TRBJ2-1, with 8 bases fitting TRBD1. CDR3 length: 15 residues. V was clipped by 7 bases and J by 2 bases; unmatched bases: 10. Germline V CDR1 and CDR2: SQVTM, ANQGSEA. CDR3 in amino acids: CSAPGQGATYNEQFF. The DNA for the CDR3 is TGCAGCGCGCCAGGCCAGGGGGCCACCTACAATGAGCAGTTCTTC.

The chain combines TRBV29-1 with TRBJ2-2, with TRBD1 identical over 9 bases. This CDR3 region has 15 residues. Unmatched junction bases numbered 9, after V lost 4 bases and J lost 6 bases. Germline CDR1 SQVTM, CDR2 ANQGSEA. DNA of the CDR3: TGCAGCGTTGGACGCACAGGGGGCATATCCGGGGAGCTGTTTTTT. This encodes CSVGRTGGISGELFF.

This clonotype was seen many times. This chain links TRBV6-1 with TRBJ2-7; D is possibly TRBD1 or TRBD2 (5 bases each). Germline loops: CDR1 MNHNS, CDR2 SASEGT. The CDR3 extends over 13 amino acids. With 7 bases removed from V and 0 bases from J, the gap between germline ends came to 10 bases. CDR3 loop: CASKEDNSYEQYF. DNA of the CDR3: TGTGCCAGCAAGGAGGACAACTCCTACGAGCAGTACTTC.

This clonotype appeared a few times. The rearrangement links TRBV7-2 to TRBJ2-1; the D gene is possibly TRBD2 (7 bases). There are 15 residues in the CDR3. The germline V gene encodes CDR1 SGHTA and CDR2 FQGNSA. Trimming cost V 6 bases and J 4 bases, with 16 bases left between them. CDR3 sequence reads: CASSRGGANYNEQFF. The CDR3, as DNA: TGTGCCAGCAGTCGAGGGGGGGCCAATTACAATGAGCAGTTCTTC.

In its sample, this clonotype was seen a few times. The chain has TRBV5-1 and TRBJ1-6; no firm D call. CDR1 and CDR2 from the germline V gene are SGHRS and YFSETQ. Deletions cut 4 bases from V and 9 bases from J, with 20 bases between. There are 16 residues in the CDR3. CDR3 region: CASSQFGAQQVSPLHF. DNA for the CDR3: TGCGCCAGCAGCCAGTTCGGTGCCCAGCAAGTTTCACCCCTCCACTTT.

The chain employs TRBV20-1 and TRBJ2-5; 11 bases align to TRBD2. The CDR3 covers 14 residues. V lost 4 bases to trimming and J lost 5 bases; unmatched junction nucleotides: 6. Germline V CDR1 and CDR2: DFQATT, SNEGSKA (reference sequence). The CDR3 loop reads CSAIAGGPGETQYF. The CDR3 DNA sequence: TGCAGTGCTATAGCGGGAGGGCCAGGGGAGACCCAGTACTTC.

This clonotype appeared a few times. The chain recombines TRBV5-1 with TRBJ1-6; D possibly corresponds to TRBD1 (5 bases). The CDR3 length is 15 residues. Trimming pared 3 bases from V and 3 bases from J, leaving 10 bases between. Germline values: CDR1 SGHRS, CDR2 YFSETQ. This chain's CDR3 is CASSSQGFYNSPLHF. In nucleotides, the CDR3 is TGCGCCAGCAGCTCTCAGGGTTTCTATAATTCACCCCTCCACTTT.

This clonotype was observed at least ten times. The chain joins TRBV6-2 or TRBV6-3 to TRBJ2-1; 9 bases line up with TRBD2. J was trimmed by 7 bases and V by 2 bases; bases with no gene match: 3. Germline V lookup: CDR1 MNHEY, CDR2 SVGEGT. The CDR3 consists of 14 residues. CDR3 DNA: TGTGCCAGCAGTTACACGGCGGGAGGGAATGAGCAGTTCTTC. Protein sequence: CASSYTAGGNEQFF.

The rearrangement joins TRBV9 to TRBJ2-1; 8 bases line up with TRBD2. Looked up from germline, CDR1 is SGDLS and CDR2 is YYNGEE. This CDR3 contains 16 residues. The junction had 18 bases not matched to a gene; V was cut back by 7 bases and J by 9 bases. The CDR3 DNA reads TGTGCCAGCGAGCCGCCCTGGGGTAGCGGGACTAGTGAGCAGTTCTTC. This sequence encodes CASEPPWGSGTSEQFF.